This entry lists 28 T cell receptor beta chains sequenced from one sample in a study of blood T cells in healthy people across ages. For the second PCR, which ran for roughly 7 to 11 cycles, a sample-barcoded 5' primer and a J-beta primer mix were used. TCRdb used MiXCR to reprocess the 5' RACE reads, holding one entry per CDR3 protein. The table includes about 750,000 distinct CDR3 sequences, about 48% detected once. Sequencing was carried out using blood. These receptors were collected from a man at least 80 years old in good health.

The chain combines TRBV15 with TRBJ2-4; TRBD2 matches at 7 bases. CDR1 LNHNV and CDR2 YYDKDF come from the germline V gene (reference sequence). With V trimmed by 0 bases and J by 3 bases, 5 bases remained unmatched. CDR3 length: 16 residues. The CDR3 here is CATSRDRGGNKNIQYF. The DNA for the CDR3 is TGTGCCACCAGCAGAGATCGGGGAGGGAACAAAAACATTCAGTACTTC.

The rearrangement uses TRBV25-1 and TRBJ2-1; D might be TRBD1 (6 bases). With 5 bases removed from V and 7 bases from J, the gap between germline ends came to 12 bases. The CDR3 sequence is 13 residues long. Germline V gives CDR1 MGHDK, CDR2 SYGVNS. The CDR3 loop is CASSMVQGNEQFF. In nucleotides, the CDR3 is TGTGCCAGCAGTATGGTGCAGGGGAATGAGCAGTTCTTC.

This clonotype was seen more than once but under ten times. This chain uses TRBV6-5 with TRBJ2-7; no reliable D call. The ends were cut back, 0 bases at V and 9 bases at J, with 6 bases in the middle. Germline values: CDR1 MNHEY, CDR2 SVGAGI. The CDR3 is 11 residues long. CDR3 nucleotide sequence: TGTGCCAGCAGTTACTCTCGAACGCAGTACTTC. Residues: CASSYSRTQYF.

This clonotype was seen a single time. The J gene is TRBJ2-1, the V gene TRBV7-8; 7 nucleotides agree with TRBD1. With 5 bases clipped from V and 6 bases from J, the junction kept 10 bases outside the gene matches. CDR1 is SGHVS and CDR2 is FQNEAQ in the germline V gene. The CDR3 has 15 amino acids. The chain's CDR3 is CASSPDRVNSNEQFF. As DNA, the CDR3 is TGTGCCAGCAGCCCTGACAGGGTCAATAGCAATGAGCAGTTCTTC.

This clonotype was observed a handful of times. This chain uses TRBV6-4 with TRBJ1-2; weak D call: TRBD1 (5 bases). CDR3 length equals 14 residues. Deletions cut 5 bases from V and 4 bases from J, with 14 bases between. CDR1 and CDR2 from the germline V gene are MRHNA and SNTAGT. The DNA of the CDR3 is TGTGCCAGCAGTCCTGCGGTGGGACTCTATGGCTACACCTTC. Its translation is CASSPAVGLYGYTF.

The CDR3 is CASSQDLLGEQFF. For the CDR3, the DNA is TGTGCCAGCAGCCAAGACTTGCTAGGTGAGCAGTTCTTC. The chain has TRBV14 and TRBJ2-1, with D unresolved. The V end was cut by 0 bases, the J end by 9 bases, with 9 bases between. The length of the CDR3 is 13 residues. CDR1 is SGHDN and CDR2 is FVKESK in the germline V gene.

This sequence joins TRBV29-1 and TRBJ2-6; D might be TRBD2 (6 bases). This CDR3 comprises 13 residues. Germline CDR1 is SQVTM and CDR2 is ANQGSEA. The CDR3 spells CRFWRAGANVLTF. The CDR3 DNA follows: TGCAGATTTTGGAGGGCTGGGGCCAACGTCCTGACTTTC.

The genes are TRBV20-1 and TRBJ2-5; the match to TRBD2 covers 8 bases. Unmatched junction bases numbered 7, after V lost 5 bases and J lost 11 bases. This CDR3 spans 11 amino acids. Germline CDR1 DFQATT, CDR2 SNEGSKA (reference sequence). The CDR3, as DNA: TGCAGTGCTGGGCGGGGGGAAGAGCAGTACTTC. It encodes CSAGRGEEQYF.

The V gene is TRBV29-1, the J gene TRBJ2-7, with 7 bases matching TRBD1. The V gene end was trimmed by 4 bases and the J gene end by 9 bases; junction bases not matched to a gene: 3. This CDR3 comprises 10 residues. The germline CDR1 and CDR2 sequences are SQVTM and ANQGSEA. CDR3 sequence (DNA): TGCAGCGTTGTTTGGGACAGGCAGTACTTC. This codes for CSVVWDRQYF.

This sequence joins TRBV25-1 and TRBJ1-1; 8 bases line up with TRBD1. Germline assignment: CDR1 MGHDK and CDR2 SYGVNS. The CDR3 has 14 amino acids. Unmatched junction bases numbered 8, after V lost 4 bases and J lost 7 bases. The CDR3 DNA reads as TGTGCCAGCAGTGGAACAGGGGGAGGAGGTGAAGCTTTCTTT. Its protein product is CASSGTGGGGEAFF.

V gene TRBV7-9 combines with J gene TRBJ2-3; the match to TRBD1 covers 7 bases. The CDR3 spans 17 residues. Germline values: CDR1 SEHNR, CDR2 FQNEAQ (reference sequence). J gave up 8 bases and V 4 bases, and 18 bases lay outside the gene matches. The CDR3 spells CASSSHWTGLNYGTQYF. Here the CDR3 DNA reads TGTGCCAGCAGCTCACATTGGACAGGTTTAAACTACGGTACGCAGTATTTT.

The rearrangement joins TRBV6-2 or TRBV6-3 to TRBJ1-1; D is unclear. The CDR3 runs to 12 residues. V was pared by 5 bases and J by 11 bases, with 15 bases between. Looked up from germline, CDR1 is MNHEY and CDR2 is SVGEGT. CDR3 sequence reads: CASSAVTTRAFF. Here the CDR3 DNA reads TGTGCCAGCAGTGCCGTGACAACACGGGCTTTCTTT.

The rearrangement uses TRBV19 and TRBJ2-4, with D perhaps TRBD2 (5 bases). The tail of the sequence fits TRBJ2-7 better, so the J call may be wrong. The CDR3 extends over 14 amino acids. Germline lookup yields CDR1 LNHDA and CDR2 SQIVND (reference sequence). CDR3 amino acids: CASSTRPARGEQYF. The CDR3, as DNA: TGTGCCAGTAGTACCCGACCGGCTCGGGGCGAGCAGTACTTC.

This clonotype was counted only a few times. This chain joins TRBV7-9 and TRBJ2-1, with 9 bases aligning to TRBD2. The germline V gene has CDR1 SEHNR and CDR2 FQNEAQ (reference sequence). CDR3 length: 14 residues. In DNA, the CDR3 is TGTGTCTCCCGCGCGGGAGGGCCTTACAATGAGCAGTTCTTC. Translated: CVSRAGGPYNEQFF.

The rearrangement uses TRBV7-9 and TRBJ2-5; 10 bases line up with TRBD1. The better agreement between TRBJ2-7 and the DNA end casts doubt on the J call. Germline values: CDR1 SEHNR, CDR2 FQNEAQ (reference sequence). This CDR3 is built from 15 residues. CDR3 loop: CASSSLGTGEVEQYF. CDR3 DNA: TGTGCCAGCAGCTCCCTCGGGACAGGGGAAGTCGAGCAGTACTTC.

The chain is built from TRBV5-1 and TRBJ2-5, with 8 bases matching TRBD2. Unmatched junction bases numbered 9, after V lost 2 bases and J lost 3 bases. CDR1 and CDR2 (germline): SGHRS, YFSETQ. This CDR3 has 16 amino acids. For the CDR3, the DNA is TGCGCCAGCAGCTTCGGTTTATCGGGAGGGGAAGAGACCCAGTACTTC. Its translation is CASSFGLSGGEETQYF.

J is TRBJ2-1 and V is TRBV3-1; D uncertain. Germline V lookup: CDR1 LGHDT, CDR2 YNNKEL (reference sequence). The germline V and J ends were trimmed by 4 bases and 8 bases, with 6 bases remaining between them. The CDR3 spans 11 residues. The CDR3 DNA reads as TGTGCCAGCAGCCTCCCCCATGAGCAGTTCTTC. This encodes CASSLPHEQFF.

V and J are TRBV20-1 and TRBJ2-1; 8 bases fit TRBD2. This CDR3 has 15 amino acids. J lost 2 bases, V lost 1 base, and 4 bases had no gene match. CDR1 is DFQATT and CDR2 is SNEGSKA in the germline V gene (reference sequence). CDR3: CSARAAGVTYNEQFF. CDR3 nucleotides: TGCAGTGCTAGAGCAGCGGGGGTAACCTACAATGAGCAGTTCTTC.

The J gene is TRBJ2-5, the V gene TRBV7-3; 7 nucleotides line up with TRBD1. The tail of the sequence fits TRBJ2-7 better, so the J call may be wrong. CDR3 size: 13 residues. The germline V gene has CDR1 SGHTA and CDR2 FQGTGA. The CDR3 DNA reads as TGTGCCAGCAGCTCGAGGACAGGCGACGAGCAGTACTTC. Translated, it gives CASSSRTGDEQYF.

The chain links TRBV7-2 to TRBJ2-4; TRBD2 matches 9 bases. With the DNA end fitting TRBJ2-7 better, the J assignment may be wrong. The CDR3 loop spans 17 amino acids. Germline CDR1 SGHTA, CDR2 FQGNSA. CDR3 residues: CASSLDGGRANPYEQYF. CDR3 coding DNA: TGTGCCAGCAGCTTAGATGGCGGGAGGGCGAACCCCTACGAGCAGTACTTC.

J is TRBJ2-2 and V is TRBV3-1; unclear D gene. This CDR3 has 15 amino acids. Germline lookup yields CDR1 LGHDT and CDR2 YNNKEL (reference sequence). V was pared by 0 bases and J by 2 bases, with 7 bases between. The CDR3 DNA follows: TGTGCCAGCAGCCAAGAACGACCTAACACCGGGGAGCTGTTTTTT. It yields the protein CASSQERPNTGELFF.

CDR3 protein: CASSAAVLGAYEQYF. Written as DNA, the CDR3 is TGTGCCAGCAGTGCCGCTGTCTTGGGGGCCTACGAGCAGTACTTC. V and J are TRBV6-1 and TRBJ2-7; D tentatively reads TRBD1 or TRBD2 (5 bases each). CDR3 length: 15 residues. In germline, CDR1 is MNHNS, CDR2 SASEGT. Trimming removed 4 bases from V and 2 bases from J, with 15 bases in between.

The V call is TRBV28, the J call TRBJ2-7; weak D call: TRBD1 (6 bases). This CDR3 is built from 14 residues. Trimming pared 6 bases from V and 5 bases from J, leaving 17 bases between. CDR1 and CDR2 from the germline V gene are MDHEN and SYDVKM. The DNA for the CDR3 is TGTGCCAGCAGCCCAGGGGACGAGGTCCACGAGCAGTACTTC. It encodes CASSPGDEVHEQYF.

This clonotype was seen a handful of times. A read error may produce the germline difference seen at one junction end. The J gene is TRBJ2-5, the V gene TRBV28; D is unclear. The J call may be in error: the DNA end matches TRBJ2-7 better. The CDR3 sequence is 12 residues long. CDR1 and CDR2 from the germline V gene are MDHEN and SYDVKM. The CDR3 here is CASSLIRDEQYF. The CDR3 DNA sequence: TGCGCCAGCAGCTTGATAAGGGACGAGCAGTACTTC.

The rearrangement joins TRBV7-3 to TRBJ2-5, with D possibly TRBD1 on 5 matching bases. V lost 2 bases and J lost 11, with 27 bases in between. The CDR3 is 17 amino acids. The germline V gene encodes CDR1 SGHTA and CDR2 FQGTGA. This chain's CDR3 is CASSLLGQQPGGNEQYF. Written as DNA, the CDR3 is TGTGCCAGCAGCTTATTGGGGCAACAACCTGGTGGCAATGAGCAGTACTTC.

The J gene is TRBJ2-5, the V gene TRBV2, with 9 nucleotides matching TRBD2. The CDR3 extends over 19 amino acids. V lost 4 bases and J lost 1; bases outside the gene matches: 16. The germline V gene encodes CDR1 SNHLY and CDR2 FYNNEI. Written as DNA, the CDR3 is TGTGCCAGCAGTGGCCGTTTTGGGCTAGCGGGACTTCCCCAAGAGACCCAGTACTTC. As protein: CASSGRFGLAGLPQETQYF.

The V and J genes are TRBV6-5 and TRBJ1-4; D is ambiguous. The CDR3 has 11 residues. V was pared by 10 bases and J by 7 bases, with 10 bases between. Germline CDR1 reads MNHEY; CDR2 reads SVGAGI. CDR3 loop: CATSSGEKLFF. In DNA form, the CDR3 reads TGTGCCACCTCTAGCGGTGAAAAACTGTTTTTT.

This chain joins TRBV29-1 and TRBJ2-3; D remains ambiguous. The CDR3 has 11 residues. Germline V lookup: CDR1 SQVTM, CDR2 ANQGSEA. Trimming cost V 8 bases and J 2 bases, with 8 bases left between them. The CDR3 nucleotides read TGCAGCTTTCAATTCACAGATACGCAGTATTTT. Translation: CSFQFTDTQYF.